The subject of this entry is one TCR beta chain. Regarding treatment: oral pan-JAK inhibitor, 5-10 mg twice daily. These data come from a study of CD8+ T cells in alopecia areata. Isolated RNA was reverse transcribed into cDNA used as the sequencing template. TCRdb's table, derived via immunoSEQ multiplex PCR, lists solely in-frame clones and lacks some. This sample yields some 240,000 clones, of which roughly 56% are seen a single time; around 1.6% belongs to the top ten. The CDR3 runs to 18 residues. The V gene end was trimmed by 7 bases and the J gene end by 3 bases; junction bases not matched to a gene: 19. CDR1 MDHEN and CDR2 SYDVKM come from the germline V gene.

Material: CD4+ T cells sorted from blood, obtained at week 4, from a patient treated with tofacitinib. This TCR was sampled from a human donor with alopecia areata. The chain employs TRBV28 and TRBJ2-7; TRBD1 aligns across 9 bases. CDR3: CASTPWGTGHQFFYEQYF. The CDR3 region has the DNA TGTGCCAGCACCCCTTGGGGGACAGGGCATCAATTTTTCTACGAGCAGTACTTC.